The next 30 T cell receptor beta chains were all read from a single sample in a study of blood T cell repertoires in COVID-19. Clones were sequenced by immunoSEQ multiplex PCR, and TCRdb holds only the in-frame ones, with some missing. This sample has about 16,000 clones, with approximately 91% found just once. The source material was peripheral blood. The source is a man aged 55 to 70 with acute or convalescent COVID-19.

The CDR3 sequence: CASSWRVSGRNIQYF. In nucleotides, the CDR3 is TGTGCCAGCAGTTGGAGAGTGTCAGGGAGGAACATTCAGTACTTC. The chain links TRBV28 to TRBJ2-4; D is possibly TRBD2 (6 bases). The germline gives CDR1 MDHEN, CDR2 SYDVKM. The V end was cut by 4 bases, the J end by 7 bases, with 17 bases between. The length of the CDR3 is 15 residues.

V is TRBV5-1 and J is TRBJ2-3; TRBD1 might be the D (6 bases). This CDR3 region has 15 residues. Trimming stripped 3 bases from V and 0 bases from J, with 11 bases between. Germline loops: CDR1 SGHRS, CDR2 YFSETQ. CDR3 DNA sequence: TGCGCCAGCAGCTGGGGGCAGGGTAGCACAGATACGCAGTATTTT. Translation gives CASSWGQGSTDTQYF.

This chain links TRBV21-1 with TRBJ2-7; TRBD1, the D gene given by the table, was not confirmed from the DNA. TRBV21-1 is given as a pseudogene. This CDR3 is built from 16 residues. The CDR3 nucleotides read TGTGCCAGCAGCGGTCAGGGGGAGTGGGGCTCCTACGAGCAGTACTTC. This codes for CASSGQGEWGSYEQYF.

The CDR3 is CASSYQGNGEAFF. DNA of the CDR3: TGTGCCAGCAGTTACCAGGGGAACGGTGAAGCTTTCTTT. This rearrangement joins TRBV6-5 to TRBJ1-1; D is possibly TRBD1 (6 bases). This CDR3 contains 13 residues. Trimming removed 2 bases from V and 7 bases from J, with 11 bases in between. CDR1 MNHEY and CDR2 SVGAGI come from the germline V gene.

The chain links TRBV2 to TRBJ2-5, with 11 bases aligning to TRBD1. With V trimmed by 6 bases and J by 4 bases, 7 bases remained unmatched. The CDR3 contains 15 residues. CDR1 is SNHLY and CDR2 is FYNNEI in the germline V gene. DNA of the CDR3: TGTGCCAGCAGGGCCGGGACAGGGGGAGGAGAGACCCAGTACTTC. It is translated as CASRAGTGGGETQYF.

The genes are TRBV5-1 and TRBJ1-6; D gene unclear. Trimming removed 5 bases at V and 8 bases at J, with 11 bases between. The CDR3 runs 13 residues. Germline V gene data show CDR1 as SGHRS and CDR2 as YFSETQ. The CDR3 sequence: CASRERSDSPLHF. The CDR3 DNA reads TGCGCCAGCAGGGAGCGGTCTGATTCACCCCTCCACTTT.

The V and J genes are TRBV11-3 and TRBJ2-1; D not certain. CDR1 SGHNT and CDR2 YENEEA come from the germline V gene. The CDR3 is 14 amino acids. V lost 0 bases and J lost 3, with 6 bases in between. The CDR3 reads CASSLDRLYNEQFF. CDR3 DNA: TGTGCCAGCAGCTTAGATAGACTCTACAATGAGCAGTTCTTC.

The gene calls are TRBV9 and TRBJ1-5; D might be TRBD1 (5 bases). Trimming removed 3 bases from V and 6 bases from J, with 13 bases in between. The CDR3 is made up of 14 amino acids. Germline V lookup: CDR1 SGDLS, CDR2 YYNGEE. The CDR3 sequence: CASSGGEGGQPQHF. The CDR3 DNA sequence: TGTGCCAGCAGCGGGGGGGAAGGAGGTCAGCCCCAGCATTTT.

The chain carries TRBV12-3 or TRBV12-4 and TRBJ1-2; D not resolved. V lost 3 bases to trimming and J lost 8 bases, with 13 bases between them. The length of the CDR3 is 13 residues. The CDR3 reads CASSFPEGRGYTF. The DNA for the CDR3 is TGTGCCAGCAGTTTCCCGGAGGGAAGGGGCTACACCTTC.

The chain uses TRBV21-1 and TRBJ2-7; TRBD1 was called by the table and not checked on the DNA. TRBV21-1 has pseudogene status. The CDR3 has 13 residues. The CDR3 here is CASSKGRVYEQYF. The CDR3 DNA reads as TGTGCCAGCAGCAAGGGCAGGGTCTACGAGCAGTACTTC.

The chain links TRBV9 to TRBJ2-5; TRBD2 aligns across 9 bases. J lost 1 base, V lost 3 bases, and 4 bases had no gene match. The CDR3 extends over 15 amino acids. Germline lookup yields CDR1 SGDLS and CDR2 YYNGEE. CDR3 sequence: CASSDSGGPQETQYF. DNA of the CDR3: TGTGCCAGCAGCGACAGCGGGGGGCCCCAAGAGACCCAGTACTTC.

The chain combines TRBV27 with TRBJ1-6; possibly TRBD1 for D (5 bases). Trimming took off 3 bases at V and 5 bases at J, with 8 bases between the two ends. Germline V lookup: CDR1 MNHEY, CDR2 SMNVEV (reference sequence). The CDR3 has 14 amino acids. The CDR3, as DNA: TGTGCCAGCAGTTTGGGGCAGGATAATTCACCCCTCCACTTT. This translates into CASSLGQDNSPLHF.

This rearrangement joins TRBV5-4 to TRBJ2-3, with 8 positions matching TRBD2. The germline V gene encodes CDR1 SGHNT and CDR2 YYREEE (reference sequence). The CDR3 runs to 14 residues. The J segment lost 3 bases and the V segment lost 3 bases, leaving 3 bases of the junction unmatched. Here the CDR3 DNA reads TGTGCCAGCAGCTCCAGCGGGAGAACAGATACGCAGTATTTT. This translates into CASSSSGRTDTQYF. Full variable domain (remainder filled in from reference TRBV5-4 and TRBJ2-3): ETGVTQSPTHLIKTRGQQVTLRCSSQSGHNTVSWYQQALGQGPQFIFQYYREEENGRGNFPPRFSGLQFPNYSSELNVNALELDDSALYLCASSSSGRTDTQYFGPGTRLTVL.

This clone was seen once. The chain couples TRBV6-5 to TRBJ1-3; weak D call: TRBD1 (5 bases). Germline V CDR1 and CDR2: MNHEY, SVGAGI. V gave up 4 bases and J gave up 0 bases, with 13 bases separating them. CDR3 length: 16 residues. CDR3 sequence reads: CASSLGPEGSGNTIYF. The CDR3 DNA sequence: TGTGCCAGCAGTTTGGGGCCGGAGGGCTCTGGAAACACCATATATTTT.

V usage is TRBV6-2 or TRBV6-3 and J usage is TRBJ1-6; D unresolved. Trimming shortened V by 4 bases and J by 8 bases, and 15 bases separated the two germline ends. Germline-derived CDR1 and CDR2 are MNHEY and SVGEGT. The CDR3 contains 15 residues. The chain's CDR3 is CASSLNHSQDSPLHF. Written as DNA, the CDR3 is TGTGCCAGCAGTTTAAACCACTCTCAGGATTCACCCCTCCACTTT.

The chain uses TRBV9 and TRBJ1-1; D unresolved. V was clipped by 0 bases and J by 4 bases, with 16 bases between them. The CDR3 consists of 16 residues. Germline V CDR1 and CDR2: SGDLS, YYNGEE. The CDR3 DNA reads TGTGCCAGCAGCGTAGAAGCCTTAGATTATGCCACTGAAGCTTTCTTT. Protein sequence: CASSVEALDYATEAFF.

CDR3 nucleotide sequence: TGCGCCAGCAGCCCGAAAACAGGGTCGCCAGAGACCCAGTACTTC. Translation: CASSPKTGSPETQYF. The V call is TRBV4-1, the J call TRBJ2-5, with TRBD1 as a possible D gene (6 bases). Trimming removed 4 bases from V and 4 bases from J, with 16 bases in between. This CDR3 region has 15 residues. The germline gives CDR1 MGHRA, CDR2 YSYEKL.

The rearrangement uses TRBV3-1 (or the pseudogene TRBV3-2) and TRBJ2-7; D possibly corresponds to TRBD2 (6 bases). V shed 0 bases and J shed 0 bases, with 24 bases lying between them. Germline V CDR1 and CDR2: LGHDT, YNNKEL (reference sequence). This CDR3 is 20 amino acids long. CDR3 protein: CASSQDLRLGKFRLSYEQYF. CDR3 nucleotide sequence: TGTGCCAGCAGCCAAGATTTGAGACTAGGGAAGTTTAGGCTCTCCTACGAGCAGTACTTC.

This clone was observed a single time. The rearrangement uses TRBV29-1 and TRBJ1-1; D is uncertain. The V end lost 7 bases, the J end lost 2 bases, and 8 bases lay between the germline ends. Germline V gene sequence: CDR1 SQVTM, CDR2 ANQGSEA. The CDR3 loop spans 11 amino acids. CDR3 in amino acids: CSGRVNTEAFF. The DNA of the CDR3 is TGCAGCGGGCGGGTCAACACTGAAGCTTTCTTT.

The J gene is TRBJ2-7, the V gene TRBV2; 8 nucleotides match TRBD2. Per the germline V gene, CDR1 is SNHLY and CDR2 is FYNNEI. Losses at the gene ends were 11 bases for V and 1 base for J; bases not matched to a gene: 25. The CDR3 spans 19 residues. CDR3 protein: CAPPRIAGLLSMWSYEQYF. For the CDR3, the DNA is TGTGCCCCCCCCCGGATAGCGGGACTACTGTCAATGTGGTCCTACGAGCAGTACTTC. The complete variable domain, with remaining parts taken from reference TRBV2 and TRBJ2-7, reads EPEVTQTPSHQVTQMGQEVILRCVPISNHLYFYWYRQILGQKVEFLVSFYNNEISEKSEIFDDQFSVERPDGSNFTLKIRSTKLEDSAMYFCAPPRIAGLLSMWSYEQYFGPGTRLTVT.

The chain combines TRBV12-5 with TRBJ2-2, with D perhaps matching TRBD2 (7 bases). The germline V gene encodes CDR1 LGHNT and CDR2 FRNRAP. The CDR3 extends over 17 amino acids. Deletions cut 3 bases from V and 6 bases from J, with 20 bases between. CDR3 coding DNA: TGTGCTAGTGGTTTTTGGATGGGGGGGCGCTGGCCCGGGGAGCTGTTTTTT. This gives the protein CASGFWMGGRWPGELFF. Supplemented by reference TRBV12-5 and TRBJ2-2, the full variable domain reads DARVTQTPRHKVTEMGQEVTMRCQPILGHNTVFWYRQTMMQGLELLAYFRNRAPLDDSGMPKDRFSAEMPDATLATLKIQPSEPRDSAVYFCASGFWMGGRWPGELFFGEGSRLTVL.

The V gene is TRBV5-5, the J gene TRBJ2-7; D may be TRBD2 (5 bases). The CDR3 extends over 15 amino acids. Germline V lookup: CDR1 SGHKS, CDR2 YYEKEE (reference sequence). V lost 0 bases, J lost 1 base, and 11 bases lay in between. CDR3 protein: CASSLGTPPSYEQYF. CDR3 coding DNA: TGTGCCAGCAGCTTGGGGACTCCACCATCCTACGAGCAGTACTTC.

This rearrangement joins TRBV5-6 to TRBJ2-5, with D possibly being TRBD1 (6 bases). This CDR3 contains 14 residues. Germline assignment: CDR1 SGHDT and CDR2 YYEEEE. V dropped 2 bases and J dropped 5 bases, with 13 bases sitting between them. The DNA for the CDR3 is TGTGCCAGCAGCTTCTGGGGGCGAGGGGAGACCCAGTACTTC. It is translated as CASSFWGRGETQYF.

This chain connects TRBV11-2 to TRBJ2-7, with TRBD2 identical over 12 bases. Germline assignment: CDR1 SGHAT and CDR2 FQNNGV. This CDR3 is 14 amino acids long. V lost 4 bases, J lost 6 bases, and 4 bases stayed unmatched. CDR3 DNA sequence: TGTGCCAGCAGCTCACTAGCGGGAGGTCGCGAGCAGTACTTC. It encodes CASSSLAGGREQYF.

CDR3 sequence reads: CASSPKRGTYLYEQYF. As DNA, the CDR3 is TGTGCCAGCAGCCCGAAAAGAGGGACTTACTTATACGAGCAGTACTTC. The rearrangement joins TRBV7-8 to TRBJ2-7; D perhaps matches TRBD2 (6 bases). Trimming left V 5 bases short and J 4 bases short, with 21 bases between. Germline V gives CDR1 SGHVS, CDR2 FQNEAQ. The CDR3 has 16 residues.

This clone has a single count. V usage is TRBV5-1 and J usage is TRBJ2-7; D is ambiguous. Germline V CDR1 and CDR2: SGHRS, YFSETQ. V lost 2 bases and J 0 bases, leaving 12 bases between the germline ends. The CDR3 runs 15 residues. CDR3 DNA: TGCGCCAGCAGCTTCGCTACCAACCCCTCCTACGAGCAGTACTTC. Protein sequence: CASSFATNPSYEQYF.

V gene TRBV5-8 combines with J gene TRBJ1-6; D possibly corresponds to TRBD1 (6 bases). The germline V and J ends were trimmed by 1 base and 8 bases, with 13 bases remaining between them. Per the germline V gene, CDR1 is SGHTS and CDR2 is YDEGEE. The length of the CDR3 is 15 residues. The CDR3 sequence: CASSLPGGADSPLHF. CDR3 nucleotides: TGTGCCAGCAGCTTGCCTGGGGGCGCCGATTCACCCCTCCACTTT.

The chain uses TRBV6-5 and TRBJ1-4, with D unclear. This CDR3 is 14 amino acids long. The V and J ends lost 6 bases and 3 bases respectively, with 11 bases between them. The germline CDR1 and CDR2 sequences are MNHEY and SVGAGI. CDR3 residues: CASSRGWANEKLFF. In DNA, the CDR3 is TGTGCCAGCAGCCGGGGATGGGCTAATGAAAAACTGTTTTTT.

V and J are TRBV7-3 and TRBJ2-7, with D possibly being TRBD2 (6 bases). The ends were cut back, 8 bases at V and 7 bases at J, with 18 bases in the middle. The CDR3 runs to 13 residues. Germline CDR1 is SGHTA and CDR2 is FQGTGA. This CDR3 is CASEGTRPREQYF. The CDR3 DNA follows: TGTGCCAGCGAGGGGACTCGCCCTAGGGAGCAGTACTTC. The variable domain in full, with the rest retrieved from reference TRBV7-3 and TRBJ2-7, is GAGVSQTPSNKVTEKGKYVELRCDPISGHTALYWYRQSLGQGPEFLIYFQGTGAADDSGLPNDRFFAVRPEGSVSTLKIQRTERGDSAVYLCASEGTRPREQYFGPGTRLTVT.

This clone was seen only a few times. The chain combines TRBV3-1 (or the pseudogene TRBV3-2) with TRBJ1-1, with D possibly TRBD1 on 5 matching bases. The V gene's germline CDR1 is LGHDT and CDR2 YNNKEL (reference sequence). The CDR3 sequence is 14 residues long. Trimming took off 1 base at V and 2 bases at J, with 8 bases between the two ends. The CDR3 reads CASSQVGGNTEAFF. The CDR3 DNA follows: TGTGCCAGCAGCCAAGTCGGGGGAAACACTGAAGCTTTCTTT.